This T cell receptor (beta chain) was sequenced for a study of cytomegalovirus exposure and HLA in healthy donors (dated by TCRdb to about 2017). A note on the overall study: According to a later analysis, one platform produced both the 100 to 150 validation repertoires and the 666 repertoires of the first cohort. The study aimed to test whether signatures of past pathogen exposure could be identified by cataloging public T cell receptors. Besides the first cohort of more than 650 subjects, a separate validation cohort made up of some 110 different subjects was used. To predict cytomegalovirus infection status, the study brought together high-throughput TCR immunosequencing, statistical association of individual TCRs with disease status, and machine learning.

On this clone itself: The clone's antigen remains unknown. Base qualities are missing; no much larger clone stands one base away.

Results the study describes overall, beyond this receptor: In the study, some 160 TCR beta chains were listed as associated with cytomegalovirus. A later analysis lacked HLA typing for the validation cohort, so it scored co-occurrence in that cohort across all 110 or so repertoires. Most TCR sequences were observed very rarely across donors, whereas some public TCRs were present in many individuals. The authors suggested that the approach could potentially be generalized to other disease states and immunological phenotypes. A later analysis found that TCRs clustered in the first cohort also tended to co-occur in the 120 validation repertoires, with 94% of cluster scores above 0. Three of the identified cytomegalovirus-associated TCR beta chains were confirmed in vitro to be specific for cytomegalovirus antigens. Cytomegalovirus status was reported to be diagnosed by the classifier with high specificity and sensitivity in both the original and validation cohorts.

CDR1 is given as SGHRS and CDR2 as YFSETQ, both from the germline V gene. The junction shows trimming of 0 bases on V and 10 bases on J, and the gene matches do not reach 10 bases of it. From the cysteine through the phenylalanine, the CDR3 covers 15 amino acids. Only CDR3 DNA remains: 45 bases, in frame from the first base. Separate from the approximately 700-subject first cohort, the validation cohort of 95 to 150 subjects was the group to which the donors belonged. The receptor library was made with the immunoSEQ multiplex PCR assay. From the authors' description of their analysis: A statistical classification framework was built for diagnosing cytomegalovirus status from the catalog of TCR beta chain sequences. As stored in TCRdb, this immuneACCESS dataset retains in-frame rearrangements with V and J assigned. A fraction of the clones does not appear; measured against another copy, unresolved V genes explain less than half of the discrepancy, and the remainder lacks a known reason. From that table come the V and J calls and clone size; the DNA was used to work out D and trimming. Across this sample there are about 220,000 clones, with around nine tenths seen only once. The ten biggest clones cover 2.6% of the sample.

The receptor's source is a man in his late teens or twenties in good health and CMV-seronegative. Recombination connected TRBV5-1 to TRBJ2-1; a stretch of 7 junction bases matches TRBD2. The sequenced material came from PBMCs. The nucleotide sequence reads as follows: TGCGCCAGCAGCTTGGGGTTTGGCGGGAGTGGCGAGCAGTTCTTC. This sequence encodes CASSLGFGGSGEQFF.